This T cell receptor (beta chain) emerged from a study of OX40 agonist ivuxolimab in advanced cancers. This clone has only one observation. Data came from immunoSEQ multiplex PCR; TCRdb stores just in-frame clones and leaves some out. This sample has about 130,000 clones; roughly 91% occur once, and the top ten carry 1%. This TCR was recovered from an adult with an advanced solid tumor such as melanoma, head and neck, liver or kidney cancer. This specimen was CD4+ or CD8+ T cells sorted from blood, taken in a trial of the OX40 agonist ivuxolimab.

The CDR3: CASSRLWDTEAFF. As DNA, the CDR3 is TGTGCCAGCAGTAGACTATGGGACACTGAAGCTTTCTTT. The chain joins TRBV2 to TRBJ1-1; D unresolved. Trimming left V 5 bases short and J 3 bases short, with 10 bases between. CDR3 size: 13 residues. Germline CDR1 SNHLY, CDR2 FYNNEI.